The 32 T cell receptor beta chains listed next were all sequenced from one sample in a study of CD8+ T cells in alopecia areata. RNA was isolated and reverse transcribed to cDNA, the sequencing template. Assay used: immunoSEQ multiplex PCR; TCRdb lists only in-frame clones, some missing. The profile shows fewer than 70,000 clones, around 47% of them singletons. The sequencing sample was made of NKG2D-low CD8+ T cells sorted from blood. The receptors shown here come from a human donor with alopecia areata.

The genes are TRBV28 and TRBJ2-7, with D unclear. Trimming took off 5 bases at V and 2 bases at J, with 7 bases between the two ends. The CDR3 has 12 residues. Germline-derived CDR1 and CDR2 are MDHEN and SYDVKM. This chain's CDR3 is CASSPPTYEQYF. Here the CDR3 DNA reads TGTGCCAGCAGTCCTCCTACCTACGAGCAGTACTTC.

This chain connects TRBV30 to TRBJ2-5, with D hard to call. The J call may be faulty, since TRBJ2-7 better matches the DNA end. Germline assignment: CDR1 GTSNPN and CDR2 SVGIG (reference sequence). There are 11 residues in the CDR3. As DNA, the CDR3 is TGTGCCTGGAGTGTGGGCTACGAGCAGTACTTC. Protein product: CAWSVGYEQYF.

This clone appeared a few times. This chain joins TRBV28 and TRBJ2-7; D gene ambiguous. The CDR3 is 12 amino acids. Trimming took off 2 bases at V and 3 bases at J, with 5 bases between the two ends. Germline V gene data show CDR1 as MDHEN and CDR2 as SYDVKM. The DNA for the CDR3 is TGTGCCAGCAGTTTAGGCAACTACGAGCAGTACTTC. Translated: CASSLGNYEQYF. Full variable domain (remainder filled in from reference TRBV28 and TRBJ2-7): DVKVTQSSRYLVKRTGEKVFLECVQDMDHENMFWYRQDPGLGLRLIYFSYDVKMKEKGDIPEGYSVSREKKERFSLILESASTNQTSMYLCASSLGNYEQYFGPGTRLTVT.

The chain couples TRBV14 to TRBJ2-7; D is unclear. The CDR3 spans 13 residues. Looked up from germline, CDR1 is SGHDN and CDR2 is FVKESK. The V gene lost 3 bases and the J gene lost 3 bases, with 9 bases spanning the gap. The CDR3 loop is CASSQTGHYEQYF. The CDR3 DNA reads TGTGCCAGCAGCCAGACCGGCCACTACGAGCAGTACTTC. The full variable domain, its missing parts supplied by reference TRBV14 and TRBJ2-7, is EAGVTQFPSHSVIEKGQTVTLRCDPISGHDNLYWYRRVMGKEIKFLLHFVKESKQDESGMPNNRFLAERTGGTYSTLKVQPAELEDSGVYFCASSQTGHYEQYFGPGTRLTVT.

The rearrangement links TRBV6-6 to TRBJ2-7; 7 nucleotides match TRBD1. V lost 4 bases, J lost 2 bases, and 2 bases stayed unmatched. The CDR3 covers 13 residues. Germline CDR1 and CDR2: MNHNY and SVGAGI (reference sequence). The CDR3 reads CASSWGQTYEQYF. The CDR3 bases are TGTGCCAGCAGTTGGGGACAGACCTACGAGCAGTACTTC.

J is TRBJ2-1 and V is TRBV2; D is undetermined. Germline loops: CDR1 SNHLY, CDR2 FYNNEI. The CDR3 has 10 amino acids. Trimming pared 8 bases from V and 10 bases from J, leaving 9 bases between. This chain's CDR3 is CASVKLEQFF. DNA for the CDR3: TGTGCCAGCGTAAAGCTCGAGCAGTTCTTC.

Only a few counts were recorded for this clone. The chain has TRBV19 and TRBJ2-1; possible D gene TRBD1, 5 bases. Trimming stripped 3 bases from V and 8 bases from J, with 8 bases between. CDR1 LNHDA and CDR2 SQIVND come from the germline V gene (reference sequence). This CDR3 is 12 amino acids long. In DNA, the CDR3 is TGTGCCAGTAGTATGGGGCCCGATGAGCAGTTCTTC. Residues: CASSMGPDEQFF.

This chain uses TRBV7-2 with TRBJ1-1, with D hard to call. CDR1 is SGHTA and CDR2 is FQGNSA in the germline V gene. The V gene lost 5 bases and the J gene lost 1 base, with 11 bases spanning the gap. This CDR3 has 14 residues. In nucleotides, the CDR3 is TGTGCCAGCAGCCATGGGAATGGGAACACTGAAGCTTTCTTT. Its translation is CASSHGNGNTEAFF.

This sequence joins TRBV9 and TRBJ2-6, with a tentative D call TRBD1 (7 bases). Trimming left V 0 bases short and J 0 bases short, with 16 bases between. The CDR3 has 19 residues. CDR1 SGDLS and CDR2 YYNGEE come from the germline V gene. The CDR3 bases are TGTGCCAGCAGCGTAGCGCCAGGGGGGAGTTCCTCTGGGGCCAACGTCCTGACTTTC. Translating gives CASSVAPGGSSSGANVLTF.

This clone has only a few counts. The CDR3 is CASSLQGPYGYTF. The CDR3 DNA reads TGTGCCAGCAGCCTACAGGGACCCTATGGCTACACCTTC. V usage is TRBV7-9 and J usage is TRBJ1-2; D perhaps matches TRBD1 (6 bases). CDR3 length equals 13 residues. Germline CDR1 is SEHNR and CDR2 is FQNEAQ (reference sequence). V gave up 5 bases and J gave up 4 bases, with 11 bases separating them.

CDR3 protein: CASSVAPKTPGANVLTF. The CDR3 DNA reads as TGTGCCAGCAGCGTAGCCCCCAAAACCCCTGGGGCCAACGTCCTGACTTTC. The chain employs TRBV9 and TRBJ2-6; D ambiguous. The germline gives CDR1 SGDLS, CDR2 YYNGEE. CDR3 length equals 17 residues. V lost 0 bases to trimming and J lost 2 bases, with 12 bases between them. The full variable domain, in which reference TRBV9 and TRBJ2-6 provide the parts outside the CDR3, is DSGVTQTPKHLITATGQRVTLRCSPRSGDLSVYWYQQSLDQGLQFLIQYYNGEERAKGNILERFSAQQFPDLHSELNLSSLELGDSALYFCASSVAPKTPGANVLTFGAGSRLTVL.

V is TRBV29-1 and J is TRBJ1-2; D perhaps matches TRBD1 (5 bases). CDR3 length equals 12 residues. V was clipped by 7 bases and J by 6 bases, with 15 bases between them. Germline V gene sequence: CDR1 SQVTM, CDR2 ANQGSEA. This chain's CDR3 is CSAGRERDGYTF. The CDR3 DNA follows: TGCAGCGCCGGCAGGGAAAGGGATGGCTACACCTTC. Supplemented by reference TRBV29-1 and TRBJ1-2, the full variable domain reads SAVISQKPSRDICQRGTSLTIQCQVDSQVTMMFWYRQQPGQSLTLIATANQGSEATYESGFVIDKFPISRPNLTFSTLTVSNMSPEDSSIYLCSAGRERDGYTFGSGTRLTVV.

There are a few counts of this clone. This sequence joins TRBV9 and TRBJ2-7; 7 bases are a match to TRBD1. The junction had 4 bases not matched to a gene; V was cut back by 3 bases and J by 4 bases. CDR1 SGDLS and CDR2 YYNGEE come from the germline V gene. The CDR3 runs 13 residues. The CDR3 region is CASSGRDSYEQYF. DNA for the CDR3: TGTGCCAGCAGCGGTCGGGACAGTTACGAGCAGTACTTC.

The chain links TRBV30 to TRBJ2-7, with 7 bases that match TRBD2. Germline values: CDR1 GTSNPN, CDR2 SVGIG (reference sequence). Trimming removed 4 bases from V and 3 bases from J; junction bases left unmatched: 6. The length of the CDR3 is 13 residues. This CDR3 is CAWKWRESYEQYF. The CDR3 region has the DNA TGTGCCTGGAAGTGGCGGGAGAGCTACGAGCAGTACTTC.

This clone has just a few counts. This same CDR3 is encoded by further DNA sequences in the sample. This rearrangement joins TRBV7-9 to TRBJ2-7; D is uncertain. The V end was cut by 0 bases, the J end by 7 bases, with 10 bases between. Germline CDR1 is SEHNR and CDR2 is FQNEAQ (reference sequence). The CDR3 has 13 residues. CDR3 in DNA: TGTGCCAGCAGCTTAGCAGGAGTAGAAGAGCAGTACTTC. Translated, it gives CASSLAGVEEQYF.

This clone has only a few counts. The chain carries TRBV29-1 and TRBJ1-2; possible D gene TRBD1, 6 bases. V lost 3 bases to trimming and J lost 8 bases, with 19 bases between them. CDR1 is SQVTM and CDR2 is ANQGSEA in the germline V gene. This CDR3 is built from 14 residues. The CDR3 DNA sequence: TGCAGCGTTGATAGGGGGGGAGAGTCGTTGGGCTACACCTTC. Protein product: CSVDRGGESLGYTF. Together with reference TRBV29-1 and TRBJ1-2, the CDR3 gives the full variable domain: SAVISQKPSRDICQRGTSLTIQCQVDSQVTMMFWYRQQPGQSLTLIATANQGSEATYESGFVIDKFPISRPNLTFSTLTVSNMSPEDSSIYLCSVDRGGESLGYTFGSGTRLTVV.

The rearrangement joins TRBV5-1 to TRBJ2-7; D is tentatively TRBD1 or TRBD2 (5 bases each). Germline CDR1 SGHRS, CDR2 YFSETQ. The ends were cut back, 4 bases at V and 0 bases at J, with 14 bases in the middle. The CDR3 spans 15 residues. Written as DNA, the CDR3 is TGCGCCAGCAGCCAATGGGTGGGGGACTCCTACGAGCAGTACTTC. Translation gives CASSQWVGDSYEQYF.

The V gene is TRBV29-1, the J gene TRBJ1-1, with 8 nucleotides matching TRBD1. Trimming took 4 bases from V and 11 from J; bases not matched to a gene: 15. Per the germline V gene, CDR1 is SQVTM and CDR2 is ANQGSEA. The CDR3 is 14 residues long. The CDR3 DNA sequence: TGCAGCGTTGGGCGGTGGGGACAGGAAAGTCAGGCTTTCTTT. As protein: CSVGRWGQESQAFF.

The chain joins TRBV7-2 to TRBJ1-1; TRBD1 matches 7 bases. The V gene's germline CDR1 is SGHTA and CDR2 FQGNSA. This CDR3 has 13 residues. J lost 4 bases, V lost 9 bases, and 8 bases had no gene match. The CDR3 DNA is TGTGCCAGTTGGGCGACAGGGACCACTGAAGCTTTCTTT. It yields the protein CASWATGTTEAFF.

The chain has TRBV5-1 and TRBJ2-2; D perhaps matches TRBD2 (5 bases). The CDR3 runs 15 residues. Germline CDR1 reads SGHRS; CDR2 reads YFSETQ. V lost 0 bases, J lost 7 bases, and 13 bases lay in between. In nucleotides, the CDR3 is TGCGCCAGCAGCTTGGGACCGGGAAAGAACGGGGAGCTGTTTTTT. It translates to CASSLGPGKNGELFF.

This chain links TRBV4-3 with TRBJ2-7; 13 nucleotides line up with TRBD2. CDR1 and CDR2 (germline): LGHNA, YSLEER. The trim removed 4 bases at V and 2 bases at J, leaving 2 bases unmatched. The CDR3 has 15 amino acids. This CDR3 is CASSPGLAGPYEQYF. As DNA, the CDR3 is TGCGCCAGCAGCCCGGGACTAGCGGGACCCTACGAGCAGTACTTC.

CDR3: CASSIPGDRGYTF. The CDR3 DNA reads as TGTGCCAGCAGCATCCCCGGGGATCGTGGCTACACCTTC. The chain carries TRBV6-5 and TRBJ1-2; no clear D gene. The CDR3 is made up of 13 amino acids. CDR1 is MNHEY, CDR2 SVGAGI, per germline. V was pared by 6 bases and J by 7 bases, with 15 bases between.

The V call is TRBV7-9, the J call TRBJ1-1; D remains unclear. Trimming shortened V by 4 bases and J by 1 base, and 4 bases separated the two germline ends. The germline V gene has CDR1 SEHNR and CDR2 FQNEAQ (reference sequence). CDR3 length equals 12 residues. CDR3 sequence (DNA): TGTGCCAGCAGCTCTTGGAACACTGAAGCTTTCTTT. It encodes CASSSWNTEAFF.

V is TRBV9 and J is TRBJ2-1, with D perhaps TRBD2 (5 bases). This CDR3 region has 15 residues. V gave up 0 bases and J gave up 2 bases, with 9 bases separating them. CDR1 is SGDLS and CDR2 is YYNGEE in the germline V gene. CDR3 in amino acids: CASSVGASPYNEQFF. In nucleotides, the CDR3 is TGTGCCAGCAGCGTAGGGGCTAGCCCCTACAATGAGCAGTTCTTC.

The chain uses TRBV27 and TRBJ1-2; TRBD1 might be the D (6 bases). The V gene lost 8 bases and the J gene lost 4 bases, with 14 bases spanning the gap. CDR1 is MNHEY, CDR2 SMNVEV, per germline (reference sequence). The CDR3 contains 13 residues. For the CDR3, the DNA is TGTGCCAGCTGGGGGGCCTCTACCTATGGCTACACCTTC. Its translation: CASWGASTYGYTF.

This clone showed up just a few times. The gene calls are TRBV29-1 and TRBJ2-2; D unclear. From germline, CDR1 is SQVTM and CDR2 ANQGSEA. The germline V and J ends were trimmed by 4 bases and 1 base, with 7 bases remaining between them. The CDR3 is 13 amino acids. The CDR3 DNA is TGCAGCGTTGGTGGAAAGAACACCGGGGAGCTGTTTTTT. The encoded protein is CSVGGKNTGELFF.

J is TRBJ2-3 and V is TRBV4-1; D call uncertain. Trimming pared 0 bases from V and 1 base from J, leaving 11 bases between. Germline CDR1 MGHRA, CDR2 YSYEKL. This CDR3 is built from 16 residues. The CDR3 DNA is TGCGCCAGCAGCCAAGATTTAGCCCGGGGCACAGATACGCAGTATTTT. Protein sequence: CASSQDLARGTDTQYF.

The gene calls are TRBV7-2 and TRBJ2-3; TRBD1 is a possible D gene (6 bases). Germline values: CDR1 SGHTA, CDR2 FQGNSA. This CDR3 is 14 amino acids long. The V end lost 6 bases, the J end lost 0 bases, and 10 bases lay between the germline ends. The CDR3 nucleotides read TGTGCCAGCAGGACAGGATCTAGCACAGATACGCAGTATTTT. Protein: CASRTGSSTDTQYF.

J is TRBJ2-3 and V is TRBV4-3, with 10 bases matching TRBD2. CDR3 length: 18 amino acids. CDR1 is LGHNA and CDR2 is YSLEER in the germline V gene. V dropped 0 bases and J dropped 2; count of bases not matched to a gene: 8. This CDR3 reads CASSQDLRTSGNTDTQYF. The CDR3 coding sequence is TGCGCCAGCAGCCAAGATCTCCGGACTAGCGGAAACACAGATACGCAGTATTTT.

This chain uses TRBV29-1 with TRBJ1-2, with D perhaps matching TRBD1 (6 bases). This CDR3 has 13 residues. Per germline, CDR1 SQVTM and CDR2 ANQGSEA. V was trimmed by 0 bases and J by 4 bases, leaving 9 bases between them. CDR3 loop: CSVEEQGSYGYTF. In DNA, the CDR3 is TGCAGCGTTGAAGAGCAGGGGAGCTATGGCTACACCTTC.

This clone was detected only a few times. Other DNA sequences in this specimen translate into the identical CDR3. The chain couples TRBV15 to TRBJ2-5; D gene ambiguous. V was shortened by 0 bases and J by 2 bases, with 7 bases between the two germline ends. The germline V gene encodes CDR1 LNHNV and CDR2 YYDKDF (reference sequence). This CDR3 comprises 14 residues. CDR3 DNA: TGTGCCACCAGCAGAGACAGTCCGCAAGAGACCCAGTACTTC. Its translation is CATSRDSPQETQYF.

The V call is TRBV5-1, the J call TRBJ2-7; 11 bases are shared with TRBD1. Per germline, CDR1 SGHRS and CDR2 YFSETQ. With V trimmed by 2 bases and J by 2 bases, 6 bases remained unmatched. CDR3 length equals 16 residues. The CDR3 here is CASSLSPGQGAYEQYF. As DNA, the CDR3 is TGCGCCAGCAGCTTAAGCCCGGGACAGGGGGCCTACGAGCAGTACTTC.